The following is a TCR beta chain sequence with its context. Its antigen remains undetermined. Base qualities are not recorded, but no much larger clone differs from it by a single base. In the prospective study, participants were roughly 18 to 95 years old, resided in 24 geographic areas of the United States, and were enrolled through a virtual design. In the prospective study, participants were assigned to cohorts based on the clinical history participants reported in a screening survey and a study questionnaire. A participant counted as exposed if, within 2 weeks of entering the study, that participant had been in contact with someone who had a PCR-confirmed or clinician-diagnosed COVID-19 case. Each participant in the prospective study had whole blood, serum and a nasopharyngeal or oropharyngeal swab collected by mobile phlebotomists. Over an approximately 2-month period, participants in the prospective study had the option of providing additional blood draws and questionnaires. Before DNA extraction, blood samples from the prospective study were shipped at room temperature or frozen.

The entry originates in a study of blood T cell repertoires in COVID-19 (dated by TCRdb to 2018 to 2021). Study-wide context: Samples covering the acute and convalescent phases of COVID-19 were provided by collaborators in the United States, Italy and Spain. A de-identified subject ID, COVID-19 status, age in years and sex were almost always included in the sample metadata. The repertoires were released in a freely available public database intended as a resource for research on the immune response to SARS-CoV-2. Samples came from the ongoing ImmuneRACE study (first 160 participants) plus 1,254 subjects from 6 global collaborators. Where available, HLA class I and class II types were taken from metadata supplied by the sample provider and were not determined by assay-based typing. The dataset comprised deeply sampled blood TCRbeta repertoires from subjects exposed to, actively infected with, or recovered from COVID-19. The material from the prospective study consisted of cDNA or gDNA derived from T cells, B-cell-depleted T cells, or PBMCs.

Points the paper makes about the study in general: The amount of clinical and demographic metadata varied by source and participant and was provided uncurated.

TCRbeta CDR3 regions were amplified from genomic DNA by means of the immunoSEQ Assay, a bias-controlled multiplex PCR. The study's own analysis went as follows. Nucleated cell counts per sample were estimated from amplification of reference gene primers within the assay. To quantify the absolute abundance of each unique TCRbeta CDR3 rearrangement, sequence reads were collapsed and filtered. For each sample, productive Simpson clonality was calculated as the square root of Simpson's diversity index over productive rearrangements. TCRdb retrieved this table from immuneACCESS and kept in-frame rearrangements only. Not all clones are present; in checked studies, unresolved V genes account for under half, and no reason is known for the remainder. The V and J calls and clone size were taken over from that table, and D and trimming were inferred from the DNA. This sample comprises more than 300,000 clones, approximately 91% of them detected only once. The leading ten clones occupy approximately 4.1% of the sample.

Trimming accounts for 3 bases at V and 8 bases at J, while the number of junction bases matched to no gene is 12. CDR1 and CDR2, looked up from the germline V gene, are KGHSH and LQKENI. The cysteine opens and the phenylalanine closes a CDR3 of 15 amino acids. The sequence is cut down to CDR3 DNA, 45 bases in frame from base 1. The receptor was isolated from a woman younger than 45 who had been exposed to COVID-19. The sequence joins TRBV18 to TRBJ1-2, and TRBD1 aligns with 7 junction nucleotides. The sample comprised PBMCs or T cells enriched from blood (not recorded which). The DNA sequence is given as TGTGCCAGCTCACCGCGCCCCAGGGGGGTGGAGGGCTACACCTTC. Protein translation: CASSPRPRGVEGYTF. Outside the CDR3, residues come from the reference TRBV18 and TRBJ1-2 proteins, so the full variable domain is: NAGVMQNPRHLVRRRGQEARLRCSPMKGHSHVYWYRQLPEEGLKFMVYLQKENIIDESGMPKERFSAEFPKEGPSILRIQQVVRGDSAAYFCASSPRPRGVEGYTFGSGTRLTVV.